This T cell receptor beta chain originates from a study of blood T cell repertoires in COVID-19. Turning to the study itself: The United States, Italy and Spain provided the acute and convalescent COVID-19 samples. In each case, the material was cDNA or gDNA derived from T cells, B-cell-depleted T cells, or PBMCs.

Study processing details: Reference gene primer amplification gave estimated nucleated cell counts. This table comes from immunoSEQ multiplex PCR, and its TCRdb copy is limited to in-frame clones, with some not included. V and J calls and clone size come straight from that table; D and trimming were deduced from the DNA. The profile shows about 80,000 clones, roughly four fifths of them singletons. After removal of 6 bases from V and 5 bases from J, the junction contained 9 bases not matched to a gene. Germline V CDR1 and CDR2: MNHEY, SVGAGI. The CDR3 length is 15 residues. V usage is TRBV6-5 and J usage is TRBJ2-1, with 8 bases lining up with TRBD1. The specimen sequenced was peripheral blood. The source is a human donor in a cohort sampled during active COVID-19. The CDR3 loop is CASRLDRGPNNEQFF. CDR3 nucleotides: TGTGCCAGCAGACTCGACAGGGGACCCAACAATGAGCAGTTCTTC.